This T cell receptor (beta chain) was sequenced in a study of human T cells and chemical hapten exposure. Unique molecular identifiers were attached to individual cDNA molecules during library preparation. TCRdb itself ran the RACE reads through MiXCR, one entry per CDR3 protein. Found here are about 13,000 distinct CDR3 sequences, 16% of them singletons; the top ten hold more than 5.5%. By sample fraction, this clonotype is medium-sized (0.01 to 0.1%). No antigen is known for it. Germline CDR1 and CDR2: KGHSH and LQKENI. Deletions cut 3 bases from V and 5 bases from J, with 16 bases between. There are 15 residues in the CDR3. Regarding time point: patch test 1, 2 weeks after DPC sensitization. Stated treatment: therapeutic diphenylcyclopropenone sensitization with weekly scalp DPC. Every donor had alopecia and was 18 to 70 years old; all were suitable for DPC. Overall study results and limits: Compared to controls, expanded TCRs made significantly more large clusters of similar CDR3s.

The genes are TRBV18 and TRBJ1-1; unclear D gene. The source is a woman in her twenties or thirties with alopecia areata. Some clones in this sample may be carry-over from other donors' samples. The material was whole blood, obtained in connection with sensitization to the hapten diphenylcyclopropenone (DPC). The CDR3 DNA reads TGTGCCAGCTCACCGTGGGTTGGTGATACTACTGAAGCTTTCTTT. Amino acids: CASSPWVGDTTEAFF.